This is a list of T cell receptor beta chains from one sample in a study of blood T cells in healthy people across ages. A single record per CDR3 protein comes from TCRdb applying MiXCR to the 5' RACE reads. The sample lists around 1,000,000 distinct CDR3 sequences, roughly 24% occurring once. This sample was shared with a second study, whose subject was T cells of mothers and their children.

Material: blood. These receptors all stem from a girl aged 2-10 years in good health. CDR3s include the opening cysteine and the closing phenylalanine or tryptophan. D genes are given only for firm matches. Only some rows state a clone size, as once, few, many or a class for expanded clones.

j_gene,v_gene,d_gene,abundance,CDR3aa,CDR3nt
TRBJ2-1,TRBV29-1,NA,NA,CSVPETGTAEQFF,TGCAGCGTCCCCGAGACCGGGACGGCTGAGCAGTTCTTC
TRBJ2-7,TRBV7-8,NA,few,CASSLTSKSYEQYF,TGTGCCAGCAGCTTAACCAGTAAGTCCTACGAGCAGTACTTC
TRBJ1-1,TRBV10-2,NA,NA,CASSDGINTEAFF,TGCGCCAGCAGTGATGGCATTAACACTGAAGCTTTCTTT
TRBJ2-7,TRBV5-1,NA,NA,CASSLEGNSAYEQYF,TGCGCCAGCAGCTTGGAAGGAAATAGTGCCTACGAGCAGTACTTC
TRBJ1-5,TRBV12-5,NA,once,CASGFEEGQPQHF,TGTGCTAGTGGTTTCGAGGAGGGGCAGCCCCAGCATTTT
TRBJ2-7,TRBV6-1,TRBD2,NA,CASSWGDSGEAYEQYF,TGTGCCAGCAGCTGGGGAGATAGCGGGGAAGCCTACGAGCAGTACTTC
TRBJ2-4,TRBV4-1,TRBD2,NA,CASSPGTLQLANIQYF,TGCGCCAGCAGCCCAGGAACTCTTCAACTAGCGAACATTCAGTACTTC
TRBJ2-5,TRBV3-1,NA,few,CASSQGGETLYF,TGTGCCAGCAGCCAAGGGGGGGAGACCCTGTACTTC
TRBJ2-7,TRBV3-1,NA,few,CASSRFTYGSRYEQYF,TGTGCCAGCAGCCGATTCACATACGGGAGTAGGTACGAGCAGTACTTC
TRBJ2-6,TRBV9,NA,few,CASSVVGGLPSGANVLTF,TGTGCCAGCAGCGTAGTCGGAGGGCTTCCCTCTGGGGCCAACGTCCTGACTTTC